These 14 T cell receptor beta chains came from one sample sequenced in a study of T-cell reconstitution after alpha-beta-depleted transplantation in children. Preparation of the TCRbeta library was carried out with unique molecular identifiers. TCRdb re-analysed the PCR reads in MiXCR, keeping a single row per CDR3 protein. The sample lists 550,000 to 800,000 distinct CDR3 sequences, 10% to 15% occurring once. This specimen was PBMCs, taken before TCRalphabeta/CD19-depleted stem cell transplant. Receptors were obtained from a girl aged 2 to 10 with congenital amegakaryocytic thrombocytopenia, due to receive a stem cell transplant.

There are a few counts of this clonotype. Since a much larger clone is just one base distant, this may be a read error. V gene TRBV20-1 combines with J gene TRBJ1-1, with D possibly TRBD1 on 5 matching bases. The CDR3 has 13 amino acids. CDR1 and CDR2 (germline): DFQATT, SNEGSKA (reference sequence). Trimming shortened V by 0 bases and J by 1 base, and 6 bases separated the two germline ends. For the CDR3, the DNA is TGCAGTGCTAGAGATGACAGGAACACTGAAGCTTTCTTT. This encodes CSARDDRNTEAFF.

There are many counts of this clonotype. DNA of the CDR3: TGCAGTGCATCGGGACAATGGGAAGAGACCCAGTACTTC. Translating it yields CSASGQWEETQYF. V and J are TRBV20-1 and TRBJ2-5, with a possible D match to TRBD1 (6 bases). V lost 6 bases and J lost 3, with 14 bases in between. Looked up from germline, CDR1 is DFQATT and CDR2 is SNEGSKA (reference sequence). The CDR3 contains 13 residues.

This clonotype was seen repeatedly, ten times or more. The V gene is TRBV10-2, the J gene TRBJ2-5, with D maybe TRBD1 (5 bases). The CDR3 spans 14 residues. V lost 3 bases to trimming and J lost 1 base, with 9 bases between them. Germline V gene sequence: CDR1 WSHSY, CDR2 SAAADI. The CDR3 loop reads CASSETTVQETQYF. In DNA form, the CDR3 reads TGCGCCAGCAGTGAAACGACAGTCCAAGAGACCCAGTACTTC.

This clonotype turned up a few times. The chain recombines TRBV5-1 with TRBJ2-2, with TRBD2 as a possible D gene (5 bases). Germline V CDR1 and CDR2: SGHRS, YFSETQ. V lost 2 bases, J lost 10 bases, and 15 bases lay in between. The CDR3 is 14 residues long. The CDR3 sequence is CASSFSAGNSELFF. Written as DNA, the CDR3 is TGCGCCAGCAGCTTCTCGGCGGGCAATTCGGAGCTGTTTTTT.

The table lists this clonotype with many counts. V usage is TRBV12-3 or TRBV12-4 and J usage is TRBJ2-3, with D possibly being TRBD1 (6 bases). CDR3 length: 14 residues. V was trimmed by 6 bases and J by 5 bases, leaving 15 bases between them. CDR3 region: CASSPTGNGDTQYF. In DNA form, the CDR3 reads TGTGCCAGCAGCCCCACAGGGAATGGAGATACGCAGTATTTT.

This clonotype was seen a few times. The J gene is TRBJ2-6, the V gene TRBV10-3, with a weak D call TRBD1 (5 bases). The germline V gene encodes CDR1 ENHRY and CDR2 SYGVKD. This CDR3 region has 16 residues. Between the trimmed V and J ends, which lost 4 bases and 0 bases, there was a span of 10 bases. In DNA form, the CDR3 reads TGTGCCATCAGTGGGCCGACAGTCTCTGGGGCCAACGTCCTGACTTTC. This sequence encodes CAISGPTVSGANVLTF.

This clonotype was picked up many times. This rearrangement joins TRBV5-1 to TRBJ2-3; D call uncertain. The CDR3 has 14 residues. The germline V and J ends were trimmed by 4 bases and 4 bases, with 13 bases remaining between them. Germline CDR1 SGHRS, CDR2 YFSETQ. The CDR3 is CASSPGMSADTQYF. CDR3 in DNA: TGCGCCAGCAGCCCTGGGATGAGCGCAGATACGCAGTATTTT.

This clonotype was counted between two and nine times. J is TRBJ1-5 and V is TRBV12-3 or TRBV12-4, with D perhaps TRBD1 (5 bases). The V end was cut by 5 bases, the J end by 5 bases, with 19 bases between. The CDR3 totals 16 residues. CDR3 residues: CASSPGAQADYQPQHF. The CDR3 bases are TGTGCCAGCAGTCCTGGGGCCCAGGCAGATTATCAGCCCCAGCATTTT.

This clonotype was seen repeatedly, ten times or more. The rearrangement links TRBV2 to TRBJ2-3, with D unclear. Trimming stripped 3 bases from V and 6 bases from J, with 4 bases between. This CDR3 contains 11 residues. Per germline, CDR1 SNHLY and CDR2 FYNNEI. CDR3 region: CASSDSDTQYF. The CDR3 DNA sequence: TGTGCCAGCAGTGATTCCGATACGCAGTATTTT. Variable domain in full (rest from reference TRBV2 and TRBJ2-3): EPEVTQTPSHQVTQMGQEVILRCVPISNHLYFYWYRQILGQKVEFLVSFYNNEISEKSEIFDDQFSVERPDGSNFTLKIRSTKLEDSAMYFCASSDSDTQYFGPGTRLTVL.

This clonotype was seen at least ten times. V gene TRBV20-1 combines with J gene TRBJ2-1, with D tentatively TRBD2 (6 bases). Germline V CDR1 and CDR2: DFQATT, SNEGSKA (reference sequence). V dropped 0 bases and J dropped 4 bases, with 16 bases sitting between them. There are 16 residues in the CDR3. As DNA, the CDR3 is TGCAGTGCTAGAGATTTTAGGGAGCGGGCTTACAATGAGCAGTTCTTC. The encoded protein is CSARDFRERAYNEQFF.

This clonotype came up a few times. This sequence joins TRBV5-1 and TRBJ2-5; D unresolved. Germline CDR1 SGHRS, CDR2 YFSETQ. The CDR3 covers 15 residues. Trimming removed 0 bases from V and 2 bases from J, with 11 bases in between. This CDR3 is CASSLVAVRQETQYF. Here the CDR3 DNA reads TGCGCCAGCAGCTTGGTTGCCGTCCGGCAAGAGACCCAGTACTTC.

This clonotype has at least ten counts. The chain links TRBV20-1 to TRBJ2-7, with a possible D match to TRBD2 (6 bases). Looked up from germline, CDR1 is DFQATT and CDR2 is SNEGSKA (reference sequence). Trimming pared 0 bases from V and 3 bases from J, leaving 12 bases between. CDR3 length: 14 residues. The chain's CDR3 is CSARETLADYEQYF. The CDR3 bases are TGCAGTGCTAGAGAGACCTTAGCGGACTACGAGCAGTACTTC.

This clonotype was detected many times. V gene TRBV12-3 or TRBV12-4 combines with J gene TRBJ1-1; D unclear. This CDR3 is 12 amino acids long. Between the trimmed V and J ends, which lost 5 bases and 1 base, there was a span of 5 bases. CDR3 bases: TGTGCCAGCAGTACAAGGAACACTGAAGCTTTCTTT. Translating gives CASSTRNTEAFF.

This clonotype showed up many times. The gene calls are TRBV29-1 and TRBJ2-3, with TRBD2 matching over 9 bases. Germline V gives CDR1 SQVTM, CDR2 ANQGSEA. The CDR3 loop spans 16 amino acids. The V gene end was trimmed by 4 bases and the J gene end by 4 bases; junction bases not matched to a gene: 12. CDR3 bases: TGCAGCGTTGTATTGTCCGGCGGGAGGGCCGCAGATACGCAGTATTTT. Amino acids: CSVVLSGGRAADTQYF.